This T cell receptor (beta chain) was captured in a study of blood T cells in healthy people across ages. Extractions gave at least 5.5 micrograms of total RNA per sample. A second PCR of about 7 to 11 cycles used a sample-barcoded 5' primer and a J-beta primer mix. TCRdb itself ran the 5' RACE reads through MiXCR, one entry per CDR3 protein. The sample has some 640,000 distinct CDR3 sequences; about 30% are singletons. Study-wide results and caveats: With naive T cell percentage, TCR beta diversity showed a strong correlation. Roughly linearly, TCR beta diversity per million T cells fell as age increased.

As regards this clonotype: Its specificity is unknown. Compared with germline, one end of the junction differs, possibly owing to a read error.

The CDR3 sequence is 16 residues long. The germline V gene encodes CDR1 SGHDT and CDR2 YYEEEE. This receptor was obtained from an elderly woman in good health. The sequenced sample was blood. This rearrangement joins TRBV5-6 to TRBJ2-7; 14 nucleotides align to TRBD2. CDR3: CASSAGLAGASYVQYF. The CDR3 DNA is TGTGCCAGCAGCGCGGGACTAGCGGGGGCCTCCTACGTGCAGTACTTC.